A selection of T cell receptor beta chains follows, all from one sample in a study of T cells of healthy individuals. TCRdb re-called the 5' RACE reads with MiXCR, one entry per CDR3 protein. The sample contains about 96,000 distinct CDR3 sequences, 15% to 20% of which appear only once. Receptors were obtained from a human donor in good health. Each CDR3 is given with its conserved first and last residue. Fields, in order: J gene, D gene, V gene, clone size, CDR3 DNA, CDR3 protein. A D gene is named only where the DNA matches it firmly. Part of the rows lack a size; the others show once, few, many or a class for expanded clones.

j_gene: TRBJ1-1
d_gene: -
v_gene: TRBV9
abundance: few
CDR3nt: TGTGCCAGCAGCGTATTTTCAGTCGGGTGGGAGGGCACTGAAGCTTTCTTT
CDR3aa: CASSVFSVGWEGTEAFF

j_gene: TRBJ2-2
d_gene: TRBD1
v_gene: TRBV10-3
abundance: -
CDR3nt: TGTGCCATCAGCCATGACAGGGGAGGAAGAACCGGGGAGCTGTTTTTT
CDR3aa: CAISHDRGGRTGELFF

j_gene: TRBJ2-3
d_gene: TRBD1
v_gene: TRBV7-8
abundance: -
CDR3nt: TGTGCCAGCAGCCCCGGGGCAGGGGGCCCCACAGATACGCAGTATTTT
CDR3aa: CASSPGAGGPTDTQYF

j_gene: TRBJ1-2
d_gene: -
v_gene: TRBV27
abundance: -
CDR3nt: TGTGCCAGCAGTCCCTCGGGGGGCGGCTATGGCTACACCTTC
CDR3aa: CASSPSGGGYGYTF

j_gene: TRBJ2-1
d_gene: TRBD2
v_gene: TRBV5-4
abundance: -
CDR3nt: TGTGCCAGCAGCTTCGGGAGGGACAATGAGCAGTTCTTC
CDR3aa: CASSFGRDNEQFF

j_gene: TRBJ2-3
d_gene: TRBD2
v_gene: TRBV10-3
abundance: -
CDR3nt: TGTGCCATCAGTTTAGGACTAGCGGGAAGCACAGATACGCAGTATTTT
CDR3aa: CAISLGLAGSTDTQYF

j_gene: TRBJ2-5
d_gene: TRBD1
v_gene: TRBV7-2
abundance: few
CDR3nt: TGTGCCAGCAGCTTAGCCGGTCCCGACAGGGATAAAGAGACCCAGTACTTC
CDR3aa: CASSLAGPDRDKETQYF

j_gene: TRBJ2-3
d_gene: -
v_gene: TRBV4-3
abundance: -
CDR3nt: TGCGCCAGCAGCCAAGATTTTGGGGGGCGCACAGATACGCAGTATTTT
CDR3aa: CASSQDFGGRTDTQYF

j_gene: TRBJ2-2
d_gene: TRBD1
v_gene: TRBV2
abundance: -
CDR3nt: TGTGCCAGCAGTGAAGTGGGACAGGGGTACACCGGGGAGCTGTTTTTT
CDR3aa: CASSEVGQGYTGELFF

j_gene: TRBJ2-7
d_gene: TRBD2
v_gene: TRBV6-5
abundance: -
CDR3nt: TGTGCCAGCAGTAATAGCGGGGGGTATGCCTACGAGCAGTACTTC
CDR3aa: CASSNSGGYAYEQYF

j_gene: TRBJ2-1
d_gene: TRBD2
v_gene: TRBV14
abundance: many
CDR3nt: TGTGCCAGCAGCCCAAAAGGGACTAGGAAGTTCTTC
CDR3aa: CASSPKGTRKFF

j_gene: TRBJ2-2
d_gene: -
v_gene: TRBV5-5
abundance: medium-sized
CDR3nt: TGTGCCAGCAGCAATCTACAGGGAAAGGGCACCGGGGAGCTGTTTTTT
CDR3aa: CASSNLQGKGTGELFF

j_gene: TRBJ1-4
d_gene: -
v_gene: TRBV12-2
abundance: -
CDR3nt: TGTGCAAGTCGCCTTCAGAATGAAAAACTGTTTTTT
CDR3aa: CASRLQNEKLFF

j_gene: TRBJ1-1
d_gene: -
v_gene: TRBV3-1
abundance: many
CDR3nt: TGTGCCAGCAGCCAAGATTCTACAGAGAACACTGAAGCTTTCTTT
CDR3aa: CASSQDSTENTEAFF

j_gene: TRBJ1-6
d_gene: TRBD1
v_gene: TRBV2
abundance: -
CDR3nt: TGTGCCAGCAGTGGGACAGGGAGGTTACATTCACCCCTCCACTTT
CDR3aa: CASSGTGRLHSPLHF

j_gene: TRBJ1-2
d_gene: -
v_gene: TRBV25-1
abundance: few
CDR3nt: TGTGCCAGCAGATACAGTCTAAACTATGGCTACACCTTC
CDR3aa: CASRYSLNYGYTF